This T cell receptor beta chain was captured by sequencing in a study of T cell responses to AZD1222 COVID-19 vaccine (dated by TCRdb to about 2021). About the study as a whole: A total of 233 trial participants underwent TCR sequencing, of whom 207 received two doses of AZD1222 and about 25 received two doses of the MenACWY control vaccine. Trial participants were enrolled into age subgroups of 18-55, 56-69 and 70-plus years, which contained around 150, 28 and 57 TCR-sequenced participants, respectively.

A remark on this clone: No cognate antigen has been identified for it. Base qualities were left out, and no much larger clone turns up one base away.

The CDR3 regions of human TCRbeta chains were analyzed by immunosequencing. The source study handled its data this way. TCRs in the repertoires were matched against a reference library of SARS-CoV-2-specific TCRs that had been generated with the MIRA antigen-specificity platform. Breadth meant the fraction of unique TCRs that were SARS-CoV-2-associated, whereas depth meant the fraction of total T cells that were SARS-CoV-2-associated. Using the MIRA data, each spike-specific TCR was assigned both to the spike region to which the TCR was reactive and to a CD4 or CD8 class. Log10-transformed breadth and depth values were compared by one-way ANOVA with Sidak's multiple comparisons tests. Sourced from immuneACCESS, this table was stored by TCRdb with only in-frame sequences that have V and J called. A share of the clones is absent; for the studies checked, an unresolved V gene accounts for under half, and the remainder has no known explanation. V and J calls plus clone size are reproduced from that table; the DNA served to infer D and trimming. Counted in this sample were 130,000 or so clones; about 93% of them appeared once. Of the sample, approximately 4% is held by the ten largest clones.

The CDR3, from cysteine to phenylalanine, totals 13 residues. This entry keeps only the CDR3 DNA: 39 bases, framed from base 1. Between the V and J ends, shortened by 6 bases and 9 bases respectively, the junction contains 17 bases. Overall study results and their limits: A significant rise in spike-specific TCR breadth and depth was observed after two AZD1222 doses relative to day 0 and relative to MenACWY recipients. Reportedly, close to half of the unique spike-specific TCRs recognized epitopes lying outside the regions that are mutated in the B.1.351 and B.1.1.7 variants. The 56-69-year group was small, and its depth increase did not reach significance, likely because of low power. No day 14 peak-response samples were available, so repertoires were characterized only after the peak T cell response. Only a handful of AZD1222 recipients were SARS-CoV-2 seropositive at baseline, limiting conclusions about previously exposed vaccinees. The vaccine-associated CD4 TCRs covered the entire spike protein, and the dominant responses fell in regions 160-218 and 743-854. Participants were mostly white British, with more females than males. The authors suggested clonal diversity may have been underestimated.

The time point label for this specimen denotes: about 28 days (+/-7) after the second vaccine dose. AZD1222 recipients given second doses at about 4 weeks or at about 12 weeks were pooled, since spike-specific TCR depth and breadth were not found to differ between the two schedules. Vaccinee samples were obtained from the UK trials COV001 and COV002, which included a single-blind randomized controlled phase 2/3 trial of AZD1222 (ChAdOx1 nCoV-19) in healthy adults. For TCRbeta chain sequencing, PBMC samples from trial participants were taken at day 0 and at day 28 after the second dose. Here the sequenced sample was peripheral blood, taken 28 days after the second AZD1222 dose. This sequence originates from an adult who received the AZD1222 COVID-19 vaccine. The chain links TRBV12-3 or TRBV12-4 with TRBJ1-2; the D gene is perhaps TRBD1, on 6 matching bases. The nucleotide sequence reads TGTGCCAGCAGCCCCATACAGGGCTCGAGCTACACCTTC. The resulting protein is CASSPIQGSSYTF.